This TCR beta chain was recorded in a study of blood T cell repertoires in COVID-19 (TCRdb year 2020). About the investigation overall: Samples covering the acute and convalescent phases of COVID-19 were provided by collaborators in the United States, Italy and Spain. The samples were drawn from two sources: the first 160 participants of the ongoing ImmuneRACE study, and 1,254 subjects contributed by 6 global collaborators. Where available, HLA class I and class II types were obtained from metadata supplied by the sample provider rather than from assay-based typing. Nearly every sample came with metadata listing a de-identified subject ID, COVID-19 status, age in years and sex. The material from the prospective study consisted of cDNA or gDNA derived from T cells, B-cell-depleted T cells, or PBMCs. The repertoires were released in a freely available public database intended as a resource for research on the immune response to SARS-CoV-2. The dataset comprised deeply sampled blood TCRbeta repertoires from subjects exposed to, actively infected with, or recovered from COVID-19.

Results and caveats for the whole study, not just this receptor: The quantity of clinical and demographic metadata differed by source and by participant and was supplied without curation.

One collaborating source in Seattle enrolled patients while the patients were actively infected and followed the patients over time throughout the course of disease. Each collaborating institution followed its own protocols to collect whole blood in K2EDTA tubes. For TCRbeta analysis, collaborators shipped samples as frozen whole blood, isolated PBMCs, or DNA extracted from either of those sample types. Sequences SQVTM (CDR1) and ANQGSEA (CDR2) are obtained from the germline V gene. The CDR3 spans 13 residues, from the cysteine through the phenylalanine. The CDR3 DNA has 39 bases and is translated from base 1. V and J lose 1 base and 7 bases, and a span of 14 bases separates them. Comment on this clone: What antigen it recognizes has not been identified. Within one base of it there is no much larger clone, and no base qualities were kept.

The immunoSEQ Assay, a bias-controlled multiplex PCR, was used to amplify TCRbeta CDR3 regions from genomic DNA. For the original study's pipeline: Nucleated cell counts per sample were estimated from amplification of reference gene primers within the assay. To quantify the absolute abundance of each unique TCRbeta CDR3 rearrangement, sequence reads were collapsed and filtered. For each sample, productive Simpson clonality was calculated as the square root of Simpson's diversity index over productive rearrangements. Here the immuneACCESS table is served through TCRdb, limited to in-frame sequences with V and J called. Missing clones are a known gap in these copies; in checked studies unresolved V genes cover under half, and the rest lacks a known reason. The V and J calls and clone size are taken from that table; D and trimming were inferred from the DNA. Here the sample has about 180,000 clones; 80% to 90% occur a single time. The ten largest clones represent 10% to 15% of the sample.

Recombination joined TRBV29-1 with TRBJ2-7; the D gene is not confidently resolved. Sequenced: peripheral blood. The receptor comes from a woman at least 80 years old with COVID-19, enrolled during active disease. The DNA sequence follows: TGCAGCGTTGAAGGATACGGTGGTGGTGAGCAGTACTTC. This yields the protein CSVEGYGGGEQYF.